The present entry profiles one T cell receptor beta chain with its context. Cohorts were determined from participant-reported clinical history. This table comes from immunoSEQ multiplex PCR, and its TCRdb copy is limited to in-frame clones, with some not included. This sample has roughly 220,000 clones; approximately 90% occur once, and the top ten carry under 4%. V shed 11 bases and J shed 7 bases, with 14 bases lying between them. CDR1 is MDHEN and CDR2 is SYDVKM in the germline V gene. The CDR3 runs 12 residues. This sample is part of a study of blood T cell repertoires in COVID-19. Study-wide background: Sites in the United States, Italy and Spain provided acute and convalescent COVID-19 samples. Nucleic acid was either cDNA or gDNA, and it came from T cells, B-cell-depleted T cells, or PBMCs.

The rearrangement uses TRBV28 and TRBJ1-4; no clear D. This TCR came from a woman aged 18-35 years in a cohort exposed to, infected with or recovered from COVID-19 (not recorded which). What was sequenced was PBMCs or T cells enriched from blood (not recorded which). CDR3 amino acids: CASWGGGEKLFF. In DNA form, the CDR3 reads TGTGCCTCGTGGGGAGGAGGTGAAAAACTGTTTTTT.